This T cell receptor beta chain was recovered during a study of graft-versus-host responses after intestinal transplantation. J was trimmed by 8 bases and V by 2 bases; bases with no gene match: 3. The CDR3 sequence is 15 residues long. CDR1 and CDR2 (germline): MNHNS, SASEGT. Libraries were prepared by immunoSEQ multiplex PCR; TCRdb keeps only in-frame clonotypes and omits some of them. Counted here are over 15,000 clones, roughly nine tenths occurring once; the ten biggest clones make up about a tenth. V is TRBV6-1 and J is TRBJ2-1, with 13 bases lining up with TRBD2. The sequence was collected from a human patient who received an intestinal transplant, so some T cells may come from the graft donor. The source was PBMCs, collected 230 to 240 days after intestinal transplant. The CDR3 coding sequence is TGTGCCAGCAGTGAAACTAGCGGGGGGGCCGATGAGCAGTTCTTC. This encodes CASSETSGGADEQFF.